Detailed here is one TCR beta chain. Trimming took 3 bases from V and 8 from J, leaving 13 bases between them. CDR3 length: 13 amino acids. CDR1 and CDR2 (germline): MNHNS, SASEGT. Methods used by the authors: Amplification with reference gene primers provided the estimates of nucleated cell counts. Assay: immunoSEQ multiplex PCR; the TCRdb copy retains only in-frame clones and omits some. That table supplies the V and J calls and clone size; D and trimming were determined from the DNA. Among roughly 160,000 clones listed, more than 75% were seen once. These data come from a study of blood T cell repertoires in COVID-19. Background on the study: Samples came from the United States, Italy and Spain, spanning acute and convalescent COVID-19. PBMCs, B-cell-depleted T cells, or T cells were the source of the cDNA or gDNA that made up the material.

This clonotype originated in a man in his forties or fifties who had recovered from COVID-19. Sequenced: peripheral blood. The rearrangement uses TRBV6-1 and TRBJ1-2; no reliable D call. CDR3 DNA sequence: TGTGCCAGCAGTGAGGGCGGACTGGGGGGCTACACCTTC. This sequence encodes CASSEGGLGGYTF.